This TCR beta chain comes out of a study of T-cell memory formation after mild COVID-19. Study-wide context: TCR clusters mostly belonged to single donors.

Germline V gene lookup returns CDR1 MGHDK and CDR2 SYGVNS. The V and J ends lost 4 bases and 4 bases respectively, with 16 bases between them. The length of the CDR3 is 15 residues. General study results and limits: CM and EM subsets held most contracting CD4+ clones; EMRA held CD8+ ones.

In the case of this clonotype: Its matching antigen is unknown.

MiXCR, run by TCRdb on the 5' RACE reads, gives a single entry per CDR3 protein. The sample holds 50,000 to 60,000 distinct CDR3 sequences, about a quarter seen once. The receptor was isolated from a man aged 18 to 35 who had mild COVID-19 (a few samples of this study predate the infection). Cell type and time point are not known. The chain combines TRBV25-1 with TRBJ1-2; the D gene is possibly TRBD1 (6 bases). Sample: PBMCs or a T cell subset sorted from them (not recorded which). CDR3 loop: CASSAQLGGPYGYTF. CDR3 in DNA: TGTGCCAGCAGTGCCCAATTAGGGGGGCCCTATGGCTACACCTTC.